Shown below are 2 T cell receptor beta chains from a single sample sequenced in a study of Ad26.COV2.S vaccination and SARS-CoV-2 variants. As to treatment: about 20 received Ad26.COV2.S at low or high dose, single or two shots; several received placebo; per-sample allocation not given. Collection of samples fell on day 63 after the first vaccine or placebo injection. TCRdb's copy holds only in-frame clones and misses some; the assay was immunoSEQ multiplex PCR. The sample holds under 550,000 clones, around 90% seen once. Sequencing was performed on peripheral blood, taken in a trial of Ad26.COV2.S vaccine versus placebo. These receptor sequences come from a person aged 18-60 years who received the Ad26.COV2.S COVID-19 vaccine or a placebo.

This chain joins TRBV10-3 and TRBJ2-3, with D unclear. The germline gives CDR1 ENHRY, CDR2 SYGVKD. CDR3 length equals 12 residues. Trimming shortened V by 6 bases and J by 4 bases, and 8 bases separated the two germline ends. CDR3: CAISPGPDTQYF. The DNA for the CDR3 is TGTGCCATCAGCCCTGGCCCAGATACGCAGTATTTT.

The chain recombines TRBV18 with TRBJ2-3, with 7 bases matching TRBD1. CDR3 size: 15 residues. V was clipped by 3 bases and J by 5 bases; unmatched bases: 8. From germline, CDR1 is KGHSH and CDR2 LQKENI. The CDR3 protein is CASSPDRAPRDTQYF. The CDR3 DNA reads as TGTGCCAGCTCACCCGACAGGGCCCCACGAGATACGCAGTATTTT.